These 25 T cell receptor beta chains share one sample of origin, sequenced in a study of shared clonotypes between healthy human individuals. The repertoire was sequenced with immunoSEQ multiplex PCR; TCRdb's copy has only in-frame clones and lacks some. Found here are about 2.4 million clones, more than 80% of them singletons; the top ten hold roughly 0.13%. Sequencing input: naive CD4+ T cells sorted from blood. As for subset: CD45RA+ positively selected. Receptors were obtained from a young man in good health.

About this clone: The same CDR3 can be traced to other DNA sequences in this sample. The chain links TRBV2 to TRBJ2-3; D uncertain. Germline CDR1 SNHLY, CDR2 FYNNEI. The CDR3 runs 12 residues. The germline V and J ends were trimmed by 4 bases and 0 bases, with 2 bases remaining between them. The CDR3 region is CASSVSTDTQYF. The DNA for the CDR3 is TGTGCCAGCAGTGTCAGCACAGATACGCAGTATTTT.

V gene TRBV6-5 combines with J gene TRBJ2-3, with D possibly matching TRBD1 (5 bases). The CDR3 sequence is 15 residues long. The V and J ends lost 2 bases and 1 base respectively, with 10 bases between them. CDR1 is MNHEY, CDR2 SVGAGI, per germline. CDR3 DNA: TGTGCCAGCAGTTACACGACAGCTCGCACAGATACGCAGTATTTT. Residues: CASSYTTARTDTQYF.

The chain links TRBV11-1 to TRBJ1-5, with TRBD1 as a possible D gene (6 bases). Germline V gene data show CDR1 as SGHAT and CDR2 as FQDESV (reference sequence). The CDR3 has 17 amino acids. The V and J ends lost 3 bases and 3 bases respectively, with 18 bases between them. The CDR3 DNA is TGTGCCAGCAGCTTCCGTCGGGACACCTCGTCCAATCAGCCCCAGCATTTT. It encodes CASSFRRDTSSNQPQHF.

CDR3 DNA: TGCAGCGTTTCGTTGCTGGAGAAGGTCACAGATACGCAGTATTTT. Its translation is CSVSLLEKVTDTQYF. This chain connects TRBV29-1 to TRBJ2-3; D is unresolved. CDR3 length equals 15 residues. V dropped 5 bases and J dropped 2 bases, with 17 bases sitting between them. Germline CDR1 SQVTM, CDR2 ANQGSEA.

The chain joins TRBV7-9 to TRBJ2-7, with TRBD1 identical over 10 bases. This CDR3 region has 15 residues. V shed 5 bases, J shed 5 bases, and the junction held 9 bases outside the gene matches. Per the germline V gene, CDR1 is SEHNR and CDR2 is FQNEAQ (reference sequence). The CDR3 DNA reads TGTGCCAGCAGCCCAGAGACAGGGGGCCCCCACGAGCAGTACTTC. Its translation: CASSPETGGPHEQYF.

This clone has a single count. The V call is TRBV5-6, the J call TRBJ2-7, with TRBD1 matching 9 bases. Germline V gene sequence: CDR1 SGHDT, CDR2 YYEEEE. CDR3 length: 17 amino acids. The V segment lost 0 bases and the J segment 5 bases; nucleotides outside the gene matches: 12. CDR3 residues: CASSLVLRQGVVDEQYF. CDR3 nucleotide sequence: TGTGCCAGCAGCTTGGTTTTGAGACAGGGGGTAGTCGACGAGCAGTACTTC.

The chain joins TRBV5-6 to TRBJ2-2; D assignment may be TRBD1 or TRBD2 (6 bases each). The germline V and J ends were trimmed by 0 bases and 1 base, with 10 bases remaining between them. Germline V gene lookup returns CDR1 SGHDT and CDR2 YYEEEE. This CDR3 comprises 16 residues. The CDR3 reads CASSLGGAGNTGELFF. In DNA form, the CDR3 reads TGTGCCAGCAGCTTGGGGGGGGCCGGGAACACCGGGGAGCTGTTTTTT.

The rearrangement links TRBV18 to TRBJ1-3; the match to TRBD1 covers 8 bases. From germline, CDR1 is KGHSH and CDR2 LQKENI. This CDR3 spans 16 amino acids. With 2 bases clipped from V and 4 bases from J, the junction kept 7 bases outside the gene matches. The CDR3 bases are TGTGCCAGCTCACCAGTTCAGGGGGCGGAAGGAAACACCATATATTTT. It translates to CASSPVQGAEGNTIYF.

The chain joins TRBV11-2 to TRBJ2-2; possibly TRBD1 for D (5 bases). CDR1 SGHAT and CDR2 FQNNGV come from the germline V gene. The V gene lost 1 base and the J gene lost 0 bases, with 9 bases spanning the gap. The CDR3 totals 16 residues. CDR3 nucleotide sequence: TGTGCCAGCAGCTTAGTTCAGGGTCCGAACACCGGGGAGCTGTTTTTT. Translated: CASSLVQGPNTGELFF.

This chain links TRBV5-1 with TRBJ1-5; D call uncertain. Germline lookup yields CDR1 SGHRS and CDR2 YFSETQ. The CDR3 covers 13 residues. V gave up 0 bases and J gave up 3 bases, with 4 bases separating them. CDR3 region: CASSLAVNQPQHF. As DNA, the CDR3 is TGCGCCAGCAGCTTGGCAGTCAATCAGCCCCAGCATTTT. The entire variable domain, with the rest obtained from reference TRBV5-1 and TRBJ1-5, is as follows: KAGVTQTPRYLIKTRGQQVTLSCSPISGHRSVSWYQQTPGQGLQFLFEYFSETQRNKGNFPGRFSGRQFSNSRSEMNVSTLELGDSALYLCASSLAVNQPQHFGDGTRLSIL.

The J gene is TRBJ1-2, the V gene TRBV5-4; TRBD1 agrees at 7 bases. Germline V gene sequence: CDR1 SGHNT, CDR2 YYREEE (reference sequence). The CDR3 covers 15 residues. The ends lost 3 bases at V and 4 bases at J; junction bases unmatched: 9. The CDR3 coding sequence is TGTGCCAGCAGCTGGGGGACAGCCCAGTTCTATGGCTACACCTTC. It is translated as CASSWGTAQFYGYTF.

The J gene is TRBJ2-3, the V gene TRBV2, with 9 bases lining up with TRBD2. The CDR3 contains 15 residues. V gave up 5 bases and J gave up 2 bases; unmatched junction bases: 5. Germline V lookup: CDR1 SNHLY, CDR2 FYNNEI. The CDR3 loop is CASSQLAGITDTQYF. The CDR3 DNA is TGTGCCAGCAGTCAGCTAGCGGGGATCACAGATACGCAGTATTTT. Using reference TRBV2 and TRBJ2-3 for the parts outside the CDR3, the full variable domain is EPEVTQTPSHQVTQMGQEVILRCVPISNHLYFYWYRQILGQKVEFLVSFYNNEISEKSEIFDDQFSVERPDGSNFTLKIRSTKLEDSAMYFCASSQLAGITDTQYFGPGTRLTVL.

This sequence joins TRBV7-8 and TRBJ2-3; D may be TRBD2 (5 bases). V lost 2 bases and J 2 bases, leaving 8 bases between the germline ends. The CDR3 runs to 14 residues. Germline V gives CDR1 SGHVS, CDR2 FQNEAQ. The CDR3 DNA reads as TGTGCCAGCAGCTTATGGACTGTCACAGATACGCAGTATTTT. It codes for CASSLWTVTDTQYF.

The gene calls are TRBV4-1 and TRBJ1-3; D might be TRBD1 (5 bases). Germline CDR1 reads MGHRA; CDR2 reads YSYEKL. The CDR3 totals 16 residues. V was clipped by 4 bases and J by 0 bases, with 13 bases between them. The CDR3 DNA reads as TGCGCCAGCAGCCCAACCGTGACAGCCTCTGGAAACACCATATATTTT. Residues: CASSPTVTASGNTIYF.

The chain recombines TRBV10-3 with TRBJ2-5; 12 bases are a match to TRBD2. From germline, CDR1 is ENHRY and CDR2 SYGVKD. J was trimmed by 4 bases and V by 10 bases; bases with no gene match: 10. CDR3 length: 15 residues. Here the CDR3 reads CATRPPSGRGETQYF. The CDR3 DNA is TGTGCCACGAGGCCCCCTAGCGGGAGGGGAGAGACCCAGTACTTC.

As for this clone: The same CDR3 also results from other DNA sequences found in this sample. The rearrangement uses TRBV6-5 and TRBJ1-1, with 8 bases aligning to TRBD1. With 7 bases clipped from V and 1 base from J, the junction kept 2 bases outside the gene matches. Germline lookup yields CDR1 MNHEY and CDR2 SVGAGI. This CDR3 has 13 residues. This CDR3 reads CASTGQGNTEAFF. The DNA for the CDR3 is TGTGCCAGCACAGGACAGGGGAACACTGAAGCTTTCTTT.

The J gene is TRBJ2-2, the V gene TRBV7-9; 7 bases align to TRBD1. Per germline, CDR1 SEHNR and CDR2 FQNEAQ (reference sequence). The CDR3 length is 17 residues. Losses at the gene ends were 2 bases for V and 0 bases for J; bases not matched to a gene: 6. CDR3 bases: TGTGCCAGCAGCTTACTTCCCGGACAGGCGAACACCGGGGAGCTGTTTTTT. It encodes CASSLLPGQANTGELFF.

This chain connects TRBV19 to TRBJ1-2; the D is unclear. In germline, CDR1 is LNHDA, CDR2 SQIVND (reference sequence). CDR3 length: 14 residues. The germline V and J ends were trimmed by 3 bases and 0 bases, with 8 bases remaining between them. The CDR3 here is CASSIGYSNYGYTF. The CDR3 DNA is TGTGCCAGTAGTATTGGGTACTCTAACTATGGCTACACCTTC. Drawing the rest from reference TRBV19 and TRBJ1-2, the complete variable domain is DGGITQSPKYLFRKEGQNVTLSCEQNLNHDAMYWYRQDPGQGLRLIYYSQIVNDFQKGDIAEGYSVSREKKESFPLTVTSAQKNPTAFYLCASSIGYSNYGYTFGSGTRLTVV.

The gene calls are TRBV5-4 and TRBJ1-5; unclear D gene. Germline assignment: CDR1 SGHNT and CDR2 YYREEE (reference sequence). Between the trimmed V and J ends, which lost 0 bases and 7 bases, there was a span of 8 bases. This CDR3 contains 13 residues. The CDR3 DNA is TGTGCCAGCAGCTTGGAACATGGGCAGCCCCAGCATTTT. This codes for CASSLEHGQPQHF.

In nucleotides, the CDR3 is TGCGCCAGCCACCACACCGGGACCTACAATGAGCAGTTCTTC. Amino acid sequence: CASHHTGTYNEQFF. This sequence joins TRBV5-1 and TRBJ2-1; possible D gene TRBD2, 5 bases. Trimming cost V 7 bases and J 2 bases, with 13 bases left between them. Germline V gives CDR1 SGHRS, CDR2 YFSETQ. The length of the CDR3 is 14 residues.

This clone was seen a single time. At one of its ends the junction is not consistent with the germline gene, which may arise from a read error. The chain is built from TRBV7-7 and TRBJ2-2, with 11 bases that match TRBD1. Germline CDR1 SSHAT, CDR2 FNYEAQ (reference sequence). CDR3 length equals 15 residues. CDR3 in amino acids: CASRRGTGGTGELFF. CDR3 DNA: TGTGCTAGCAGACGAGGGACAGGGGGAACCGGGGAGCTGTTTTTT.

The chain recombines TRBV15 with TRBJ2-7; the D gene is possibly TRBD2 (5 bases). V lost 5 bases, J lost 6 bases, and 20 bases lay in between. Germline V gives CDR1 LNHNV, CDR2 YYDKDF (reference sequence). The CDR3 consists of 15 residues. DNA for the CDR3: TGTGCCACCAGCGCCCGATATAGCGTCGTATCCGAGCAGTACTTC. Protein sequence: CATSARYSVVSEQYF.

This clone was seen only once. This chain connects TRBV5-4 to TRBJ2-5, with 8 bases fitting TRBD2. Germline lookup yields CDR1 SGHNT and CDR2 YYREEE (reference sequence). J gave up 3 bases and V 6 bases, and 4 bases lay outside the gene matches. The CDR3 length is 13 residues. CDR3 in DNA: TGTGCCAGCACGGGGGGGCTCAAAGAGACCCAGTACTTC. Its protein is CASTGGLKETQYF.

This chain connects TRBV2 to TRBJ2-3; TRBD1 matches 11 bases. The CDR3 length is 17 residues. Germline-derived CDR1 and CDR2 are SNHLY and FYNNEI. V trimming: 0 bases; J trimming: 4 bases; junction bases outside the gene matches: 6. The CDR3 region has the DNA TGTGCCAGCAGTGAAGCGCGAGGGACAGGGGGTGCAGATACGCAGTATTTT. Protein product: CASSEARGTGGADTQYF.

This clone has a handful of counts. This sequence joins TRBV7-2 and TRBJ1-1; D is uncertain. Trimming shortened V by 1 base and J by 0 bases, and 9 bases separated the two germline ends. From germline, CDR1 is SGHTA and CDR2 FQGNSA. The CDR3 has 15 residues. CDR3 DNA: TGTGCCAGCAGCTTAGTTGTCCAGCTGAACACTGAAGCTTTCTTT. The encoded protein is CASSLVVQLNTEAFF.